The 8 T cell receptor beta chains given below trace back to one sample, sequenced in a study of blood T cell repertoires in COVID-19. Clones were read by immunoSEQ multiplex PCR, and TCRdb kept only the in-frame ones, dropping some. The data show roughly 410,000 clones, 75% to 90% seen once. The sample consisted of peripheral blood. The origin of the receptors is a woman aged 40 to 49 with COVID-19, enrolled during active disease.

The rearrangement links TRBV5-1 to TRBJ2-7; 7 bases line up with TRBD2. Germline loops: CDR1 SGHRS, CDR2 YFSETQ. The CDR3 length is 15 residues. J lost 3 bases, V lost 7 bases, and 13 bases had no gene match. As DNA, the CDR3 is TGCGCCAGCGCTCCCTGCGTGGGAGGGAACTACGAGCAGTACTTC. Translation gives CASAPCVGGNYEQYF.

This rearrangement joins TRBV5-1 to TRBJ2-3; TRBD2 matches at 8 bases. The CDR3 is made up of 16 amino acids. Losses at the gene ends were 2 bases for V and 2 bases for J; bases not matched to a gene: 7. Germline V CDR1 and CDR2: SGHRS, YFSETQ. DNA for the CDR3: TGCGCCAGCAGCTTTACCGGGAGGGGGGACACAGATACGCAGTATTTT. It is translated as CASSFTGRGDTDTQYF.

The CDR3 DNA reads as TGTGCCAGCAGGTTTACGTCGCTCCTAGACTATGGCTACACCTTC. Translated: CASRFTSLLDYGYTF. This chain uses TRBV27 with TRBJ1-2; D remains unclear. This CDR3 is 15 amino acids long. Germline V gives CDR1 MNHEY, CDR2 SMNVEV (reference sequence). V shed 6 bases and J shed 3 bases, with 17 bases lying between them.

V and J are TRBV15 and TRBJ1-4; 8 bases agree with TRBD1. CDR1 and CDR2 from the germline V gene are LNHNV and YYDKDF (reference sequence). This CDR3 comprises 16 residues. V trimming: 0 bases; J trimming: 4 bases; junction bases outside the gene matches: 4. For the CDR3, the DNA is TGTGCCACCAGCAGAGAAGGGACAGGCGTTAATGAAAAACTGTTTTTT. Translated: CATSREGTGVNEKLFF.

This clone showed up just once. J is TRBJ1-2 and V is TRBV7-9; no clear D gene. The CDR3 consists of 14 residues. Trimming shortened V by 2 bases and J by 3 bases, and 10 bases separated the two germline ends. From germline, CDR1 is SEHNR and CDR2 FQNEAQ (reference sequence). Here the CDR3 reads CASSLPSGDYGYTF. In nucleotides, the CDR3 is TGTGCCAGCAGCTTACCGTCCGGAGACTATGGCTACACCTTC.

V is TRBV7-2 and J is TRBJ1-2; TRBD1 agrees at 7 bases. Germline lookup yields CDR1 SGHTA and CDR2 FQGNSA. This CDR3 has 14 amino acids. V was pared by 3 bases and J by 3 bases, with 4 bases of the junction left unmatched. The chain's CDR3 is CASSFQTGDYGYTF. The CDR3 DNA reads TGTGCCAGCAGCTTCCAAACAGGGGACTATGGCTACACCTTC.

J is TRBJ1-2 and V is TRBV7-8; D not resolved. The V end was cut by 3 bases, the J end by 4 bases, with 6 bases between. Germline CDR1 is SGHVS and CDR2 is FQNEAQ. This CDR3 is 12 amino acids long. This chain's CDR3 is CASSFLGYGYTF. The CDR3 DNA sequence: TGTGCCAGCAGCTTCCTCGGCTATGGCTACACCTTC.

The chain joins TRBV7-2 to TRBJ1-1; D is perhaps TRBD1 (6 bases). V lost 5 bases, J lost 4 bases, and 17 bases lay in between. Germline-derived CDR1 and CDR2 are SGHTA and FQGNSA. This CDR3 has 15 residues. This chain's CDR3 is CASSRKGGGGTEAFF. CDR3 in DNA: TGTGCCAGCAGCCGCAAAGGAGGGGGGGGCACTGAAGCTTTCTTT.